The 27 T cell receptor beta chains below were found in one sample sequenced in a study of blood T cell repertoires in COVID-19 (dated by TCRdb to 2018 to 2021). The library was generated by the immunoSEQ multiplex PCR assay. TCRdb re-hosts the immuneACCESS table, in-frame sequences only. Its copies lack some clones; in the studies checked, an unresolved V gene accounts for under half of them, and the cause for the rest is not known. Within this sample are over 150,000 clones, with roughly 87% of them counted one time only. 7% of the sample goes to the ten largest clones. Sequencing was carried out using PBMCs or T cells enriched from blood (not recorded which). These receptor sequences come from a woman in her forties or fifties who had recovered from COVID-19.

The rearrangement uses TRBV2 and TRBJ1-1; D might be TRBD1 (5 bases). The germline V gene encodes CDR1 SNHLY and CDR2 FYNNEI. V was pared by 9 bases and J by 3 bases, with 14 bases between. The CDR3 is 13 amino acids. The CDR3 sequence: CARAGQDYTEAFF. The CDR3 DNA reads TGTGCCAGGGCGGGGCAGGACTACACTGAAGCTTTCTTT.

J is TRBJ2-1 and V is TRBV9; 9 bases align to TRBD1. This CDR3 has 16 residues. Losses at the gene ends were 4 bases for V and 5 bases for J; bases not matched to a gene: 10. In germline, CDR1 is SGDLS, CDR2 YYNGEE. The DNA of the CDR3 is TGTGCCAGCAGCCCACGGGGACAGGGCGGCAACAATGAGCAGTTCTTC. Protein sequence: CASSPRGQGGNNEQFF.

This clone was seen at least ten times. The V and J genes are TRBV19 and TRBJ2-3; a possible D gene is TRBD2 (5 bases). The V and J ends lost 4 bases and 4 bases respectively, with 15 bases between them. Germline CDR1 is LNHDA and CDR2 is SQIVND (reference sequence). The CDR3 has 15 amino acids. CDR3 DNA sequence: TGTGCCAGTAGTAGGATGAGGGAGTTGCCAGATACGCAGTATTTT. This encodes CASSRMRELPDTQYF. The full variable domain, its missing parts supplied by reference TRBV19 and TRBJ2-3, is DGGITQSPKYLFRKEGQNVTLSCEQNLNHDAMYWYRQDPGQGLRLIYYSQIVNDFQKGDIAEGYSVSREKKESFPLTVTSAQKNPTAFYLCASSRMRELPDTQYFGPGTRLTVL.

The chain links TRBV7-9 to TRBJ1-2; 8 nucleotides match TRBD1. The CDR3 covers 17 residues. V shed 2 bases and J 0 bases; nucleotides not matched to a gene: 8. Germline V CDR1 and CDR2: SEHNR, FQNEAQ (reference sequence). Here the CDR3 DNA reads TGTGCCAGCAGCTTATCGCCAGGGGGCGGTGCTAACTATGGCTACACCTTC. Its protein product is CASSLSPGGGANYGYTF.

The chain joins TRBV6-5 to TRBJ1-2; 7 bases map to TRBD1. Germline-derived CDR1 and CDR2 are MNHEY and SVGAGI. Germline trimming cut 4 bases from V and 5 bases from J; bases unmatched to any gene: 4. This CDR3 spans 13 amino acids. Here the CDR3 DNA reads TGTGCCAGCAGTTCGGGACAGACTTATGGCTACACCTTC. Translation: CASSSGQTYGYTF.

This clone has a handful of counts. The rearrangement joins TRBV3-1 (or the pseudogene TRBV3-2) to TRBJ2-7; 11 bases agree with TRBD1. Trimming cost V 4 bases and J 7 bases; bases outside gene matches: 9. CDR1 is LGHDT and CDR2 is YNNKEL in the germline V gene (reference sequence). The CDR3 totals 15 residues. This chain's CDR3 is CASSPHGQGAGEQYF. CDR3 bases: TGTGCCAGCAGCCCCCACGGACAGGGGGCAGGGGAGCAGTACTTC.

In nucleotides, the CDR3 is TGTGCCAGCAGCTTGTCGGGTGGTTCTGGAAACACCATATATTTT. It codes for CASSLSGGSGNTIYF. V gene TRBV5-4 combines with J gene TRBJ1-3; no clear D. This CDR3 is 15 amino acids long. The germline CDR1 and CDR2 sequences are SGHNT and YYREEE (reference sequence). Trimming left V 1 base short and J 1 base short, with 9 bases between. The full variable domain, in which reference TRBV5-4 and TRBJ1-3 provide the parts outside the CDR3, is ETGVTQSPTHLIKTRGQQVTLRCSSQSGHNTVSWYQQALGQGPQFIFQYYREEENGRGNFPPRFSGLQFPNYSSELNVNALELDDSALYLCASSLSGGSGNTIYFGEGSWLTVV.

This clone was seen only once. The chain has TRBV6-1 and TRBJ1-5, with D perhaps TRBD1 (5 bases). Germline CDR1 MNHNS, CDR2 SASEGT. The CDR3 runs 18 residues. V was cut by 4 bases and J by 2 bases, with 21 bases left in between. As DNA, the CDR3 is TGTGCCAGCAGTGGCAACAAAGGAGGGGCGGCGGGCAATCAGCCCCAGCATTTT. It codes for CASSGNKGGAAGNQPQHF.

The genes are TRBV12-2 and TRBJ2-3; the D call of TRBD2 is as the table states it, not checked on the DNA. TRBV12-2 is a documented pseudogene. CDR3 length: 17 residues. The CDR3 sequence is CASRLATSGTSTDTQYF. As DNA, the CDR3 is TGTGCAAGTCGCTTAGCGACTAGCGGGACAAGCACAGATACGCAGTATTTT.

The chain recombines TRBV2 with TRBJ2-5; 14 bases fit TRBD2. The V segment lost 8 bases and the J segment 1 base; nucleotides outside the gene matches: 12. CDR3 length: 18 amino acids. Germline V gene data show CDR1 as SNHLY and CDR2 as FYNNEI. The DNA for the CDR3 is TGTGCCAGCGGGGGAGGGCCGACTAGCGGGAGGGTCCAAGAGACCCAGTACTTC. It encodes CASGGGPTSGRVQETQYF.

The chain couples TRBV7-6 to TRBJ2-2; D is ambiguous. Germline values: CDR1 SGHVS, CDR2 FNYEAQ. The CDR3 sequence is 14 residues long. Trimming cost V 0 bases and J 4 bases, with 6 bases left between them. The CDR3 loop reads CASSLAESTGELFF. CDR3 DNA: TGTGCCAGCAGCTTAGCGGAGAGCACCGGGGAGCTGTTTTTT.

This chain links TRBV30 with TRBJ1-1; weak D call: TRBD1 (5 bases). The CDR3 is 13 residues long. V was clipped by 3 bases and J by 5 bases, with 13 bases between them. Germline CDR1 reads GTSNPN; CDR2 reads SVGIG (reference sequence). The CDR3 region is CAWRVAQGTEAFF. The CDR3 nucleotides read TGTGCCTGGAGGGTGGCCCAGGGAACTGAAGCTTTCTTT.

The chain joins TRBV5-1 to TRBJ2-5; 9 nucleotides line up with TRBD1. The CDR3 sequence is 15 residues long. Germline V lookup: CDR1 SGHRS, CDR2 YFSETQ. V shed 4 bases, J shed 7 bases, and the junction held 11 bases outside the gene matches. CDR3: CASSVRTGDPGTQYF. The CDR3 coding sequence is TGCGCCAGCAGCGTCCGGACAGGGGACCCCGGGACCCAGTACTTC.

The chain recombines TRBV5-4 with TRBJ1-6; 7 bases agree with TRBD1. From germline, CDR1 is SGHNT and CDR2 YYREEE (reference sequence). The CDR3 length is 16 residues. V shed 4 bases and J 9 bases; nucleotides not matched to a gene: 13. CDR3 nucleotides: TGTGCCAGCAGCCCGGAGAGGGGGACAGCGGGTTCACCCCTCCACTTT. This codes for CASSPERGTAGSPLHF.

This chain connects TRBV5-8 to TRBJ1-1, with 12 nucleotides matching TRBD1. Germline assignment: CDR1 SGHTS and CDR2 YDEGEE. V gave up 0 bases and J gave up 7 bases; unmatched junction bases: 4. CDR3 length: 15 residues. Written as DNA, the CDR3 is TGTGCCAGCAGCTTGGAGGGACAGGGGGCAGGTGAAGCTTTCTTT. Translation: CASSLEGQGAGEAFF.

The V call is TRBV4-3, the J call TRBJ1-5; no clear D. The CDR3 runs to 16 residues. CDR1 is LGHNA and CDR2 is YSLEER in the germline V gene. The V end was cut by 1 base, the J end by 0 bases, with 10 bases between. The CDR3: CASSQGWPYSNQPQHF. The CDR3 DNA reads TGCGCCAGCAGCCAAGGATGGCCTTATAGCAATCAGCCCCAGCATTTT.

This rearrangement joins TRBV5-5 to TRBJ1-2; D remains unclear. Germline-derived CDR1 and CDR2 are SGHKS and YYEKEE (reference sequence). The CDR3 totals 15 residues. Between the trimmed V and J ends, which lost 3 bases and 2 bases, there was a span of 14 bases. DNA of the CDR3: TGTGCCAGCAGCTCGCAGACACGGGGAAACTATGGCTACACCTTC. As protein: CASSSQTRGNYGYTF.

The V and J genes are TRBV28 and TRBJ2-1; 8 nucleotides agree with TRBD2. CDR1 MDHEN and CDR2 SYDVKM come from the germline V gene. Trimming took 8 bases from V and 0 from J; bases not matched to a gene: 9. CDR3 length: 16 residues. The CDR3 protein is CASGSPGRASYNEQFF. As DNA, the CDR3 is TGTGCCAGCGGAAGCCCCGGGAGGGCCTCCTACAATGAGCAGTTCTTC.

This clone has just a few counts. The chain is built from TRBV19 and TRBJ2-1; no clear D gene. The CDR3 runs to 15 residues. The V end was cut by 3 bases, the J end by 4 bases, with 13 bases between. CDR1 is LNHDA and CDR2 is SQIVND in the germline V gene (reference sequence). In DNA, the CDR3 is TGTGCCAGTAGTATTAGAGGCCCGATATACAATGAGCAGTTCTTC. Protein: CASSIRGPIYNEQFF.

Note on this clone: Different DNA sequences within this sample yield the same CDR3. This CDR3 reads CAWSVGANTEAFF. CDR3 in DNA: TGTGCCTGGAGTGTAGGGGCGAACACTGAAGCTTTCTTT. The J gene is TRBJ1-1, the V gene TRBV30; weak D call: TRBD1 (5 bases). V lost 0 bases, J lost 1 base, and 6 bases lay in between. In germline, CDR1 is GTSNPN, CDR2 SVGIG (reference sequence). CDR3 length: 13 amino acids.

The rearrangement joins TRBV5-8 to TRBJ1-2; 9 nucleotides line up with TRBD1. The V gene's germline CDR1 is SGHTS and CDR2 YDEGEE. V shed 0 bases, J shed 7 bases, and the junction held 1 base outside the gene matches. CDR3 size: 13 residues. Written as DNA, the CDR3 is TGTGCCAGCAGCTTGGGGGACAGGGCTGGCTACACCTTC. This encodes CASSLGDRAGYTF.

The chain is built from TRBV6-6 and TRBJ2-7, with 12 positions matching TRBD2. This CDR3 has 14 amino acids. V lost 2 bases, J lost 5 bases, and 1 base stayed unmatched. Germline CDR1 MNHNY, CDR2 SVGAGI (reference sequence). Here the CDR3 DNA reads TGTGCCAGCAGTTACCGACTAGCGGGAGACGAGCAGTACTTC. This encodes CASSYRLAGDEQYF.

The genes are TRBV25-1 and TRBJ1-4; D ambiguous. The CDR3 is made up of 14 amino acids. CDR1 and CDR2 from the germline V gene are MGHDK and SYGVNS. V dropped 7 bases and J dropped 8 bases, with 17 bases sitting between them. The CDR3 loop reads CASTPFNGNEKLFF. In DNA form, the CDR3 reads TGTGCCAGCACCCCTTTCAACGGTAACGAAAAACTGTTTTTT.

The chain joins TRBV27 to TRBJ2-1; D gene uncertain. CDR1 is MNHEY, CDR2 SMNVEV, per germline (reference sequence). The V gene lost 0 bases and the J gene lost 0 bases, with 15 bases spanning the gap. This CDR3 has 18 residues. The CDR3 sequence is CASSLSHPIQDSYNEQFF. The CDR3, as DNA: TGTGCCAGCAGTTTATCCCACCCAATCCAGGACTCCTACAATGAGCAGTTCTTC.

The rearrangement links TRBV11-1 to TRBJ2-3; 7 nucleotides agree with TRBD2. The CDR3 totals 16 residues. The V gene end was trimmed by 0 bases and the J gene end by 6 bases; junction bases not matched to a gene: 9. CDR1 and CDR2 (germline): SGHAT, FQDESV (reference sequence). The CDR3 is CASSLAPWGGADTQYF. CDR3 sequence (DNA): TGTGCCAGCAGCTTAGCTCCCTGGGGAGGGGCGGATACGCAGTATTTT.

The rearrangement joins TRBV5-6 to TRBJ1-5, with 9 bases that match TRBD1. The germline CDR1 and CDR2 sequences are SGHDT and YYEEEE. Trimming at V came to 3 bases and at J to 6 bases, leaving 4 bases not matched to a gene. The CDR3 has 14 amino acids. CDR3 protein: CASSYTGGSQPQHF. The CDR3 DNA is TGTGCCAGCAGCTACACAGGGGGCAGTCAGCCCCAGCATTTT.

The V call is TRBV6-4, the J call TRBJ1-2; possibly TRBD1 for D (6 bases). The germline gives CDR1 MRHNA, CDR2 SNTAGT. The V and J ends lost 0 bases and 3 bases respectively, with 11 bases between them. CDR3 size: 15 residues. CDR3 region: CASSDSAGEYYGYTF. The DNA of the CDR3 is TGTGCCAGCAGTGACTCGGCAGGGGAGTACTATGGCTACACCTTC.